This T cell receptor beta chain was obtained from a study of blood T cell repertoires in COVID-19. Study-wide context: PBMCs, B-cell-depleted T cells, or T cells provided the cDNA or gDNA that made up the material.

Germline assignment: CDR1 SGHTA and CDR2 FQGNSA. The CDR3 consists of 15 residues. Trimming removed 2 bases at V and 4 bases at J, with 14 bases between. How the authors handled the data: Amplification of reference gene primers provided the estimated nucleated cell counts. Method: immunoSEQ multiplex PCR; TCRdb's copy keeps in-frame clones and lacks some. The V and J calls and clone size are taken from that table; D and trimming were inferred from the DNA. Of approximately 240,000 clones in the sample, 70% to 85% were seen once. The sample consisted of peripheral blood. This receptor was obtained from a woman aged 40-49 years who had recovered from COVID-19. The rearrangement joins TRBV7-2 to TRBJ1-1, with D possibly matching TRBD1 (6 bases). The CDR3 sequence: CASSLLGTGSTEAFF. DNA of the CDR3: TGTGCCAGCAGCTTACTTGGTACAGGGTCCACTGAAGCTTTCTTT.